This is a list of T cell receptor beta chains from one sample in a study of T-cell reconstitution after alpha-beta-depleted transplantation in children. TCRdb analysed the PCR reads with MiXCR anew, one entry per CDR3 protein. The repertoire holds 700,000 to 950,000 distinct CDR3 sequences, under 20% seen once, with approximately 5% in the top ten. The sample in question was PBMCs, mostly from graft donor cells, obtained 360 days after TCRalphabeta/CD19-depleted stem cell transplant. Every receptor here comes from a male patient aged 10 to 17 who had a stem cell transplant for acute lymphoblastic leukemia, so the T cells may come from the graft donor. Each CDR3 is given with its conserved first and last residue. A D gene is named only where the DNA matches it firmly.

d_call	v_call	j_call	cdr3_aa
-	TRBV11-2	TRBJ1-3	CASSLTWGSGNTIYF
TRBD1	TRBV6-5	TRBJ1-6	CASSYLDRARSSPLHF
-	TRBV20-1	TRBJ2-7	CSASDVINPYEQYF
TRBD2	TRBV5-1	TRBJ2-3	CASSYTAGVSDTQYF
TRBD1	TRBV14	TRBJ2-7	CASRSRDSYEQYF
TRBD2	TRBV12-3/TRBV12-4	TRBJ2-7	CASSLRTSSYEQYF
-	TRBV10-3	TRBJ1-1	CATDPKKTGRTEAFF
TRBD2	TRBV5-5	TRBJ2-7	CASSLSGLAGDEQYF
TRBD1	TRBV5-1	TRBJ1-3	CASMPGTAGNTIYF
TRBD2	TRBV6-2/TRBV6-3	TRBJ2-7	CASRRLAGLYEQYF
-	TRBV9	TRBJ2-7	CASSWARNEQYF
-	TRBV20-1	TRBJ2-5	CSARRGGKETQYF
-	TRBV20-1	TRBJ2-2	CSARGGGRGTGELFF
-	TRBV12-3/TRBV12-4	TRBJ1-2	CASSLPLERTNYGYTF
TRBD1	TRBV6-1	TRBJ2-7	CASKGDRENEQYF
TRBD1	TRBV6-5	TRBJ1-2	CASSYHATGTDYGYTF
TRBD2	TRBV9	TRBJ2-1	CASSVEVAGGQNEQFF
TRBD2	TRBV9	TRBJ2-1	CASSDRLAVYNEQFF
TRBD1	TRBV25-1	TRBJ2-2	CASRRQGAQTGELFF
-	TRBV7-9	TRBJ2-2	CATTGLTGELFF
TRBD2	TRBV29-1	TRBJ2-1	CSVSGSFGNEQFF
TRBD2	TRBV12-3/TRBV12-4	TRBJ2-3	CASSITSGIKDTQYF
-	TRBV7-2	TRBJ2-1	CASTVSGGMGYNEQFF
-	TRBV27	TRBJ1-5	CASSGDRYANQPQHF
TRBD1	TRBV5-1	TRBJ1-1	CASILDRGHGEAFF
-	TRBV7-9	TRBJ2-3	CASSLEVGATDTQYF
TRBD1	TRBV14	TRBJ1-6	CASSQPGQGRGALHF
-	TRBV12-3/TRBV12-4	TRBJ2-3	CASTVSGTTQYF
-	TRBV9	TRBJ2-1	CASSGGTFRSYNEQFF
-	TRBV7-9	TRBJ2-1	CASSLLARVENEQFF
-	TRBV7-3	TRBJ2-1	CTICSALSGAKYNEQFF
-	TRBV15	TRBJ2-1	CATSSMRRQEFF
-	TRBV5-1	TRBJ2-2	CASSFETGNTGELFF
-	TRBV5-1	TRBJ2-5	CASSLLTEKETQYF
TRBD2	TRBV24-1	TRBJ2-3	CATSDPAGVWTDTQYF
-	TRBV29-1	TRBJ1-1	CSVARDTEAFF
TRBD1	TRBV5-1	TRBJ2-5	CASSPDRGSQETQYF
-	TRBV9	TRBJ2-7	CASSGDTPYEQYF
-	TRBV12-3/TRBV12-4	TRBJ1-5	CASSPGWDSYRNQPQHF
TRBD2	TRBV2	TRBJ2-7	CASSVAGYYEQYF
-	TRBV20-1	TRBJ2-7	CSARGVAYEQYF
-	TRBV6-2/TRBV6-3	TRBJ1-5	CASSYDIRQTTVYSNQPQHF
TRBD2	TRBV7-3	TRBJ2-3	CASSHSGNGPDTQYF
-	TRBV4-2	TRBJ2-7	CASSPSWRDLNTYEQYF
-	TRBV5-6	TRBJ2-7	CASSLVSRAYEQYF
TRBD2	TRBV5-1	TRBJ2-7	CASHDPLRTSWYEQYF
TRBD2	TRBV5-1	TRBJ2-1	CASRGAGASGGGPYNEQFF
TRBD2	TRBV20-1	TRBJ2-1	CSARGTSGYYNEQFF
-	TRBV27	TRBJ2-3	CASSLSRRGLAASTDTQYF
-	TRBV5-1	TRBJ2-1	CASSTGAGYNEQFF
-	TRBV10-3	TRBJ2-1	CAISEEVVHSQFF
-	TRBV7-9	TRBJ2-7	CASSSELTYEQYF
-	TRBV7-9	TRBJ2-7	CASGTSGVNYEQYF
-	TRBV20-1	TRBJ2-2	CSAEGQRNTGELFF
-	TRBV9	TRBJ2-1	CASSVETVPYNEQFF
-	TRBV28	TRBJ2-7	CAASPRGVLSYEQYF
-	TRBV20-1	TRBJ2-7	CSARTGAWDKGRLEQYF
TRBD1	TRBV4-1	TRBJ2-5	CASSHRDRWEETQYF
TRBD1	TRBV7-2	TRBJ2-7	CASGSRQGAGEQYF
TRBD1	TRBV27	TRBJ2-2	CASSLMGQGVVAGELFF